Sequencing of this T cell receptor beta chain was carried out in a study of T cell repertoires in cytomegalovirus infection. Turning to the study itself: An indication of both CMV infection and matching HLA type came from public TCR beta signatures.

Findings of the study overall: HLA-C-restricted TCR beta clonotypes specific for CMV led the ex vivo response. Carriers of CMV and the relevant HLA type were discriminated by public TCR beta frequency.

CDR1 and CDR2 from the germline V gene are SQVTM and ANQGSEA. This CDR3 is built from 11 residues. Notes on this clonotype: Its antigen is still unknown. The junction departs from germline at one end; a sequencing error may be responsible.

TCRdb independently ran MiXCR on the reads; one entry per CDR3 protein. This table has roughly 230,000 distinct CDR3 sequences, 15% to 20% appearing once. The chain uses TRBV29-1 and TRBJ2-7; 7 nucleotides line up with TRBD1. The sequencing input was CD8+ T cells from PBMCs. The source is a human donor in good health (CMV status not recorded). Some clones in this sample may be carry-over from other donors' samples. The CDR3 spells CSVEKGTGVAF. The CDR3 nucleotides are TGCAGCGTTGAAAAAGGAACAGGGGTAGCCTTC.